This TCR beta chain was sequenced for a study of response to subunit inactivated influenza vaccine (dated by TCRdb to between 2018 and 2020). Describing the broader study: Deep quantitative T cell receptor repertoire profiling was used in the study to track responses to a trivalent subunit inactivated influenza vaccine. Summary of the overall study and its limitations: The authors proposed that each seasonal influenza vaccination may bring in only a limited number of new T cells.

The CDR3 covers 14 residues, taking in both the cysteine and the phenylalanine. Only the CDR3 region is kept as DNA, spanning 42 bases read in frame from base 1. Sequences DFQATT (CDR1) and SNEGSKA (CDR2) are obtained from the germline V gene (reference sequence). The V end loses 6 bases and the J end loses 1 base, and a stretch of 15 bases separates them. In this sample, this clonotype turned up a few times. The specificity of this receptor is unknown. Per-base quality was not reported, and no clone a single base away is much larger than it. The library was prepared using RT-PCR. TCRdb shows the sequencer as Illumina HiSeq 2500. TCRdb cleaned the public reads at Q25 with fastp, built clones with MiXCR and kept in-frame beta chains. Entries that share a CDR3 protein sequence are merged under the most common genes and DNA. The sample yields 610,000 or so distinct CDR3 sequences; 14% were counted once. The leading ten clones occupy over 8.5% of the sample.

The sequences come from PBMCs from blood, collected 11 to 12 days after vaccination. This clonotype originated in a man in his forties or fifties who received an inactivated influenza vaccine. Donor details come from another sample of the same person, matched by shared clones. The chain uses TRBV20-1 and TRBJ2-5, and the D gene may be TRBD1, 5 bases matching. DNA sequence: TGCAGTGCCGCCGTTGGGGCCCTCCAAGAGACCCAGTACTTC. Translated, this is CSAAVGALQETQYF.